These 8 T cell receptor beta chains were all obtained from the same sample, sequenced in a study of blood T cell repertoires in COVID-19 (dated by TCRdb to between 2020 and 2021). Libraries were made using the immunoSEQ multiplex PCR assay. This is the immuneACCESS table as TCRdb keeps it, with only in-frame sequences that have V and J called. A part of the clones is gone; compared with another copy, unresolved V genes explain less than half, and the rest is unexplained. The sample table contains 100,000 to 150,000 clones; only one count was recorded for almost 90% of them. Nearly 0.9% of the sample rests with the top ten. The specimen sequenced was peripheral blood. The source is a woman aged 45 to 65 with active or convalescent COVID-19.

The rearrangement joins TRBV5-1 to TRBJ1-1, with 7 bases aligning to TRBD1. Germline values: CDR1 SGHRS, CDR2 YFSETQ. This CDR3 has 13 residues. V lost 5 bases and J lost 3; bases outside the gene matches: 4. CDR3 bases: TGCGCCAGCAGGGTTGACAGGGACACTGAAGCTTTCTTT. Translated: CASRVDRDTEAFF.

The J gene is TRBJ2-2, the V gene TRBV5-6; D gene ambiguous. The germline V gene encodes CDR1 SGHDT and CDR2 YYEEEE. The V end lost 4 bases, the J end lost 8 bases, and 6 bases lay between the germline ends. The CDR3 covers 11 residues. CDR3 residues: CASSVYGELFF. In DNA form, the CDR3 reads TGTGCCAGCAGCGTCTATGGGGAGCTGTTTTTT.

The chain joins TRBV3-1 (or the pseudogene TRBV3-2) to TRBJ1-1; 8 bases match TRBD1. The J segment lost 4 bases and the V segment lost 4 bases, leaving 5 bases of the junction unmatched. CDR3 length: 14 residues. The germline CDR1 and CDR2 sequences are LGHDT and YNNKEL (reference sequence). Written as DNA, the CDR3 is TGTGCCAGCAGCCGAGCAACAGGGGGCACTGAAGCTTTCTTT. Its translation is CASSRATGGTEAFF.

The gene calls are TRBV12-3 or TRBV12-4 and TRBJ2-1, with no clear D. V was clipped by 8 bases and J by 6 bases, with 11 bases between them. CDR3 length: 12 amino acids. The CDR3: CASGPSGNEQFF. The CDR3 DNA sequence: TGTGCCAGCGGCCCTAGTGGCAATGAGCAGTTCTTC.

In nucleotides, the CDR3 is TGTGCCACCAGTGACGGGACAGGGATCCAGGGCTACACCTTC. It codes for CATSDGTGIQGYTF. V and J are TRBV24-1 and TRBJ1-2; 9 bases map to TRBD1. Germline values: CDR1 KGHDR, CDR2 SFDVKD. The CDR3 totals 14 residues. J lost 8 bases, V lost 4 bases, and 7 bases had no gene match.

The chain is built from TRBV19 and TRBJ1-2, with a weak D call TRBD1 (5 bases). Germline CDR1 and CDR2: LNHDA and SQIVND (reference sequence). The length of the CDR3 is 16 residues. The ends were cut back, 3 bases at V and 0 bases at J, with 14 bases in the middle. The CDR3 DNA sequence: TGTGCCAGTAGTATGACCGCACAGGAAACTAACTATGGCTACACCTTC. Its translation is CASSMTAQETNYGYTF.

V and J are TRBV6-6 and TRBJ2-5; D is uncertain. CDR1 is MNHNY, CDR2 SVGAGI, per germline (reference sequence). The CDR3 length is 16 residues. Trimming removed 1 base at V and 5 bases at J, with 17 bases between. CDR3 sequence: CASSYFPLLEEETQYF. The CDR3 bases are TGTGCCAGCAGTTACTTTCCCCTCCTTGAGGAGGAGACCCAGTACTTC.

The chain has TRBV11-2 and TRBJ2-3; 7 nucleotides match TRBD2. Germline V lookup: CDR1 SGHAT, CDR2 FQNNGV. The CDR3 length is 14 residues. The V and J ends lost 10 bases and 2 bases, in that order; junction bases with no gene match: 9. CDR3 bases: TGTGCCACCACCCCCGGGAGGCTCACAGATACGCAGTATTTT. The encoded protein is CATTPGRLTDTQYF. The whole variable domain, filled in from reference TRBV11-2 and TRBJ2-3, reads EAGVAQSPRYKIIEKRQSVAFWCNPISGHATLYWYQQILGQGPKLLIQFQNNGVVDDSQLPKDRFSAERLKGVDSTLKIQPAKLEDSAVYLCATTPGRLTDTQYFGPGTRLTVL.